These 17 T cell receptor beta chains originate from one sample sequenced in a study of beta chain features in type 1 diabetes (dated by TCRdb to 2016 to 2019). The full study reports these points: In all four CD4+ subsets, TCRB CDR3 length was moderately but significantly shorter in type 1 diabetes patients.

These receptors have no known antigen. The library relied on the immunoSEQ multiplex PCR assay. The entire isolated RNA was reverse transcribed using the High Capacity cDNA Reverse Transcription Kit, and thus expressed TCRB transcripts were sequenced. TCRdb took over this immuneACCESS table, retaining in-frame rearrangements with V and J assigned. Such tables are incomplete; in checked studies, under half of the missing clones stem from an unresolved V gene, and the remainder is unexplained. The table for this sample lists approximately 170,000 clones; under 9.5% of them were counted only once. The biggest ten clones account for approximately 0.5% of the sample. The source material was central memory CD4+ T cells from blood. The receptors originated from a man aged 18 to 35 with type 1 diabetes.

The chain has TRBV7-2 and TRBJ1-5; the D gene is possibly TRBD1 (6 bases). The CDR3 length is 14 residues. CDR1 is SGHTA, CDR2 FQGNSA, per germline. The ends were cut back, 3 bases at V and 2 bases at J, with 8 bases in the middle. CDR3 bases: TGTGCCAGCAGCTTGAGACAGGGCAATCAGCCCCAGCATTTT. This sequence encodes CASSLRQGNQPQHF.

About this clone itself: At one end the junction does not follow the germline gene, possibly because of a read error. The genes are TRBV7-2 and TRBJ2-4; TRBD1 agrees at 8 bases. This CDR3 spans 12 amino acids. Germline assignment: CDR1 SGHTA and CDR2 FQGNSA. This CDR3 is CASSLEGDRLLF. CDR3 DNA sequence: TGTGCCAGCAGCTTAGAAGGGGACAGGCTACTTTTC.

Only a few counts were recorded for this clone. CDR3 DNA: TGTGCCAGCAGCCCTACGCCACGCTCTGGAAACACCATATATTTT. This codes for CASSPTPRSGNTIYF. The chain couples TRBV7-2 to TRBJ1-3; D remains ambiguous. Per germline, CDR1 SGHTA and CDR2 FQGNSA. The germline V and J ends were trimmed by 5 bases and 0 bases, with 11 bases remaining between them. The CDR3 consists of 15 residues.

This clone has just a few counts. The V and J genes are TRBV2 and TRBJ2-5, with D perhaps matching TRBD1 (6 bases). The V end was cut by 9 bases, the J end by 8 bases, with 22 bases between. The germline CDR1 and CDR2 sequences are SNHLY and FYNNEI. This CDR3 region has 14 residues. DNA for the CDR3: TGTGCCAGTACTAATACAGGGAAGGGTGTAACCCAGTACTTC. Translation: CASTNTGKGVTQYF.

CDR3 in DNA: TGTGCCAGCAGCTTAAGCGGCGCAGCTTTGAACACTGAAGCTTTCTTT. It yields the protein CASSLSGAALNTEAFF. The chain employs TRBV7-9 and TRBJ1-1; D gene uncertain. This CDR3 contains 16 residues. CDR1 SEHNR and CDR2 FQNEAQ come from the germline V gene (reference sequence). Trimming took 2 bases from V and 0 from J, leaving 13 bases between them.

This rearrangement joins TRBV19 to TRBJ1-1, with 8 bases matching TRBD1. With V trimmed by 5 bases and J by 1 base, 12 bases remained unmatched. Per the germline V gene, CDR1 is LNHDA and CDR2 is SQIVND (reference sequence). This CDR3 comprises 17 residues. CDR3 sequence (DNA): TGTGCCAGTAGTCCCCGGAGACAGGGGAGTCCGAACACTGAAGCTTTCTTT. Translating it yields CASSPRRQGSPNTEAFF. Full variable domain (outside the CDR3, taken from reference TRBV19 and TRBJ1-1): DGGITQSPKYLFRKEGQNVTLSCEQNLNHDAMYWYRQDPGQGLRLIYYSQIVNDFQKGDIAEGYSVSREKKESFPLTVTSAQKNPTAFYLCASSPRRQGSPNTEAFFGQGTRLTVV.

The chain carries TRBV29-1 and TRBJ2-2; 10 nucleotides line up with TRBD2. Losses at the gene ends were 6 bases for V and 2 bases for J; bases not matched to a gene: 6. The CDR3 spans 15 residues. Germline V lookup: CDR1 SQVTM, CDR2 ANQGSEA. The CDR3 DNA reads TGCAGCGTGAGAACTAGCGGGGACAACACCGGGGAGCTGTTTTTT. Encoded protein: CSVRTSGDNTGELFF.

Here the CDR3 reads CASSLMFQTRKSNQPQHF. The CDR3 nucleotides read TGTGCCAGCAGCTTAATGTTTCAGACAAGAAAAAGCAATCAGCCCCAGCATTTT. The gene calls are TRBV7-8 and TRBJ1-5; D remains unclear. CDR3 length equals 18 residues. The V end was cut by 2 bases, the J end by 1 base, with 18 bases between. The germline gives CDR1 SGHVS, CDR2 FQNEAQ.

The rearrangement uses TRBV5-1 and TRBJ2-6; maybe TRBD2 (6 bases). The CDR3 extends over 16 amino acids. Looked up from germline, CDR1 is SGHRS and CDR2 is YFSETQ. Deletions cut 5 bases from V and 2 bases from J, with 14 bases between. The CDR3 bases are TGCGCCAGCAGTTCCCAGGGAGGCGCTGGGGCCAACGTCCTGACTTTC. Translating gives CASSSQGGAGANVLTF.

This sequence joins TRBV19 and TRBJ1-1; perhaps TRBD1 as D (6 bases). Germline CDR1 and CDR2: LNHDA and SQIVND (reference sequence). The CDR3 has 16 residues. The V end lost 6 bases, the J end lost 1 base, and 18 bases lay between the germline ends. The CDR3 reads CASSFRLQGANTEAFF. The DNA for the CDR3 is TGTGCCAGTAGCTTCAGGTTACAGGGCGCGAACACTGAAGCTTTCTTT.

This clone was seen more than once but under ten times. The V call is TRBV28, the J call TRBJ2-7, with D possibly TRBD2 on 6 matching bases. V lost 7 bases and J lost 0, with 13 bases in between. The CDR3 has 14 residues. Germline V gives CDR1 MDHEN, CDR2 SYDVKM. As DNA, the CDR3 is TGTGCCAGCAACCCCGGGGGAAGCTCCTACGAGCAGTACTTC. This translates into CASNPGGSSYEQYF.

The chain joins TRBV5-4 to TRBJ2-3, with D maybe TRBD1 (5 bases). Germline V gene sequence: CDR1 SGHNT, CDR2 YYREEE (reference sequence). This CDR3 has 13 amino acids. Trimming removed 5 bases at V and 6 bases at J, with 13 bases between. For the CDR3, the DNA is TGTGCCAGCAGTTTAAGGGGCAGTGATACGCAGTATTTT. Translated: CASSLRGSDTQYF.

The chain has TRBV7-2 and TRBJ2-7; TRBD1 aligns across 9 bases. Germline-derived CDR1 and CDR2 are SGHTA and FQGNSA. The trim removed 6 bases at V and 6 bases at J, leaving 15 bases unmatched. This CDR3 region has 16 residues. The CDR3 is CASRLTGGDAGSEQYF. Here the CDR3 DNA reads TGTGCCAGCAGACTAACAGGGGGCGACGCAGGGAGCGAGCAGTACTTC.

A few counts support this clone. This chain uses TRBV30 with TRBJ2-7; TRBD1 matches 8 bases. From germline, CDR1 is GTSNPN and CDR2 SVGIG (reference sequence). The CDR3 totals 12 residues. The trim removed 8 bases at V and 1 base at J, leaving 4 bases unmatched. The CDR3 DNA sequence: TGTGCCGGACAGGGTTGGTCCTACGAGCAGTACTTC. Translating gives CAGQGWSYEQYF.

The CDR3 sequence is CASRPGLAGDEQYF. The CDR3 DNA follows: TGTGCCAGCAGACCGGGACTAGCAGGCGACGAGCAGTACTTC. The rearrangement joins TRBV7-2 to TRBJ2-5; TRBD2 aligns across 9 bases. With the DNA end fitting TRBJ2-7 better, the J assignment may be wrong. Germline loops: CDR1 SGHTA, CDR2 FQGNSA. The CDR3 has 14 amino acids.

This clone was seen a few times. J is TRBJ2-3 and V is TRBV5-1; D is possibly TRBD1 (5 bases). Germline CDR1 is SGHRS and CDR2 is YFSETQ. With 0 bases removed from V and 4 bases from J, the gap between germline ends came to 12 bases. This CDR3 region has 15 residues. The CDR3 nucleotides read TGCGCCAGCAGCTTGGGGACACGGTTTTCAGATACGCAGTATTTT. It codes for CASSLGTRFSDTQYF.

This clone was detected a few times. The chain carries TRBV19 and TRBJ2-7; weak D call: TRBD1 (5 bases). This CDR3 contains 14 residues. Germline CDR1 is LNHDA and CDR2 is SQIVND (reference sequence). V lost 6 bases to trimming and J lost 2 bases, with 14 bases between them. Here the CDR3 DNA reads TGTGCCAGTAGGTCGAGCAGGGCCGCCTACGAGCAGTACTTC. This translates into CASRSSRAAYEQYF.